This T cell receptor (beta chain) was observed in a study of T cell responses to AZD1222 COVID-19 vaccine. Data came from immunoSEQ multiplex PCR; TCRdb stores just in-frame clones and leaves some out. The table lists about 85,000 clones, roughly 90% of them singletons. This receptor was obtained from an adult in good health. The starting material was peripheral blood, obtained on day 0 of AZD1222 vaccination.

Here the CDR3 reads CASSSGLTEAFF. For the CDR3, the DNA is TGTGCCAGCAGCTCCGGGCTTACTGAAGCTTTCTTT. The gene calls are TRBV7-9 and TRBJ1-1; unclear D gene. Trimming left V 4 bases short and J 5 bases short, with 8 bases between. There are 12 residues in the CDR3. The germline V gene encodes CDR1 SEHNR and CDR2 FQNEAQ (reference sequence).